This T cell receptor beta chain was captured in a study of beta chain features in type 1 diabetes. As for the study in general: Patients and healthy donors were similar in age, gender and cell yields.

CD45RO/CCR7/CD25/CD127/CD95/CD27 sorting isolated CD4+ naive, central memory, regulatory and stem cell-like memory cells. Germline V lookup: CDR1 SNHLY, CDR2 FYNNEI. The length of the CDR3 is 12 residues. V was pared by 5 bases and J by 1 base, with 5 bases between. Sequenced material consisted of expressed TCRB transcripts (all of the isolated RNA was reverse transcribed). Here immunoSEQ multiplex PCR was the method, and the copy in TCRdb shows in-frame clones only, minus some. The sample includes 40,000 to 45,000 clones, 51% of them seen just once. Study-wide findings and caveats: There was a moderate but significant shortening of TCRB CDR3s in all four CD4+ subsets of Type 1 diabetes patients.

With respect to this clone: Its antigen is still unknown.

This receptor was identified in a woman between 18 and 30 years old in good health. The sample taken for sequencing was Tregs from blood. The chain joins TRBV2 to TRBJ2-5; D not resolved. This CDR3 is CASSYFQETQYF. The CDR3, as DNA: TGTGCCAGCAGTTACTTCCAAGAGACCCAGTACTTC.